This is a list of T cell receptor beta chains from one sample in a study of OX40 agonist ivuxolimab in advanced cancers. Using immunoSEQ multiplex PCR, the repertoire was profiled, and TCRdb retains in-frame clones only, with some absent. The sample shows tens of thousands of clones, roughly 84% of them seen only once. This specimen consisted of CD4+ or CD8+ T cells sorted from blood, obtained in a trial of the OX40 agonist ivuxolimab. These receptors all come from an adult with an advanced solid tumor such as melanoma, head and neck, liver or kidney cancer. CDR3s include the opening cysteine and the closing phenylalanine or tryptophan. The order of the fields is V gene, CDR3 protein.

TRBV5-1 | CASSEGQLLQPEKLFF
TRBV9 | CASSVEPNSPLHF
TRBV30 | CAWRITGGGEQYF
TRBV7-8 | CASSFHRGRDTGELFF
TRBV21-1 | CANFCSVGALLAPFAQETQYF
TRBV4-2 | CASSQAYEQFF
TRBV6-1 | CASKSEFRSHGYTF
TRBV14 | CASSQGGIKQFF
TRBV5-1 | CASGSGNLNTEAFF
TRBV16 | CASSLSPFSYEQYF
TRBV2 | CASNYGGSNQPQHF
TRBV6-1 | CASSELAGGGYGYTF
TRBV19 | CASSPGTGIVYEQYF
TRBV6-1 | CASRPLAGGYNEQFF
TRBV5-1 | CASSGQGLEQYF
TRBV7-9 | CASSRGGGNSPLHF
TRBV7-2 | CASSLGQGNTEAFF
TRBV7-2 | CASSLVAADTQYF
TRBV5-4 | CASQGPLDTEAFF
TRBV5-1 | CASSSSPVGGEQYF
TRBV6-1 | CASSESGGGPTLNTGELFF
TRBV6-5 | CASSRKGALYGYTF
TRBV27 | CASSLYALGEQYF
TRBV30 | CAWSRVRRVGYTEAFF
TRBV9 | CASSSSGGRAGDTQYF
TRBV28 | CATLWRENEQFF
TRBV5-5 | CASSSSQGVTYGYTF
TRBV6-4 | CASSMTANTEAFF
TRBV9 | CASSVGTSDTQYF
TRBV5-4 | CASSLGSHPYEQYF
TRBV25-1 | CASSEQSVQGSRNEQFF
TRBV4-3 | CASSQGYLAGGRDIQYF
TRBV30 | CAWSLPSGGRQPQHF
TRBV6-6 | CASTPSPQGNEQFF
TRBV27 | CASRKLAGASDTQYF
TRBV14 | CASSHRGRWQFF
TRBV19 | CARGGTGELFF
TRBV30 | CAWRGTGGGSPLHF
TRBV18 | CASSRTGDSNQPQHF
TRBV19 | CASNLYEQYF
TRBV7-7 | CASSLGTSGTSTDTQYF
TRBV11-2 | CASSLVIGEQFF
TRBV18 | CASSPPGDYGYTF
TRBV11-2 | CASSPLTGASYEQYF
TRBV7-9 | CASSLSGARVRSSGNTIYF
TRBV18 | CASSLKNYGYTF
TRBV6-5 | CASSRQGYTEAFF
TRBV2 | CASELDNEQFF
TRBV15 | CATSRDLAHYGYTF
TRBV6-5 | CASSYRGASTDTQYF
TRBV2 | CASSPQGRKLFF
TRBV5-6 | CASSAWASGRSTDTQYF
TRBV6-6 | CASRGFGVFEGYTF
TRBV5-1 | CASSSTGLNYEQYF
TRBV2 | CAPAIPGCDEKLFF
TRBV19 | CASSTLQGTTEAFF
TRBV7-3 | CASSLGASVATGELFF